The 16 T cell receptor beta chains listed next were all sequenced from one sample in a study of cytomegalovirus exposure and HLA in healthy donors. The PCR contained 60 Vbeta and 13 Jbeta primers. TCRdb's copy holds only in-frame clones and misses some; the assay was immunoSEQ multiplex PCR. The sample has 60,000 to 90,000 clones. Sequences were obtained from PBMCs. These receptors were taken from a middle-aged woman in good health and CMV-seropositive.

This chain uses TRBV18 with TRBJ2-2; D not resolved. Germline V gene lookup returns CDR1 KGHSH and CDR2 LQKENI. The CDR3 sequence is 13 residues long. The ends were cut back, 5 bases at V and 3 bases at J, with 7 bases in the middle. The DNA of the CDR3 is TGTGCCAGCTCAGTTCTAGACACCGGGGAGCTGTTTTTT. Amino acid sequence: CASSVLDTGELFF.

For the CDR3, the DNA is TGCGCCAGCAGCTTAGAGGGGGTCTTGAACACCGGGGAGCTGTTTTTT. It translates to CASSLEGVLNTGELFF. The chain links TRBV5-1 to TRBJ2-2; weak D call: TRBD1 (6 bases). The CDR3 covers 16 residues. Trimming shortened V by 2 bases and J by 1 base, and 12 bases separated the two germline ends. Germline V gene data show CDR1 as SGHRS and CDR2 as YFSETQ.

The chain recombines TRBV25-1 with TRBJ2-3, with TRBD1 identical over 9 bases. The junction had 12 bases not matched to a gene; V was cut back by 2 bases and J by 6 bases. The CDR3 extends over 17 amino acids. Germline CDR1 reads MGHDK; CDR2 reads SYGVNS. The CDR3: CASSEAYRDRVRDTQYF. In nucleotides, the CDR3 is TGTGCCAGCAGTGAAGCGTACCGGGACAGGGTTCGGGATACGCAGTATTTT.

This sequence joins TRBV5-1 and TRBJ2-2; D not certain. This CDR3 has 12 amino acids. V was shortened by 4 bases and J by 5 bases, with 6 bases between the two germline ends. The germline CDR1 and CDR2 sequences are SGHRS and YFSETQ. CDR3 region: CASSLTTGELFF. CDR3 nucleotides: TGCGCCAGCAGCCTCACAACCGGGGAGCTGTTTTTT. Full variable domain (rest looked up from reference TRBV5-1 and TRBJ2-2): KAGVTQTPRYLIKTRGQQVTLSCSPISGHRSVSWYQQTPGQGLQFLFEYFSETQRNKGNFPGRFSGRQFSNSRSEMNVSTLELGDSALYLCASSLTTGELFFGEGSRLTVL.

The chain joins TRBV29-1 to TRBJ1-2; D gene uncertain. The CDR3 sequence is 15 residues long. The V gene lost 0 bases and the J gene lost 0 bases, with 11 bases spanning the gap. Germline V lookup: CDR1 SQVTM, CDR2 ANQGSEA. CDR3 sequence reads: CSVEDLAGSNYGYTF. CDR3 coding DNA: TGCAGCGTTGAAGATCTTGCCGGTTCTAACTATGGCTACACCTTC.

The genes are TRBV6-5 and TRBJ1-6; D remains ambiguous. The germline CDR1 and CDR2 sequences are MNHEY and SVGAGI. Deletions cut 3 bases from V and 8 bases from J, with 11 bases between. The CDR3 covers 14 residues. The CDR3: CASSYNGVDSPLHF. CDR3 nucleotides: TGTGCCAGCAGTTATAACGGAGTGGATTCACCCCTCCACTTT.

V gene TRBV2 combines with J gene TRBJ2-7; D is perhaps TRBD1 (5 bases). Trimming took 2 bases from V and 0 from J, leaving 11 bases between them. In germline, CDR1 is SNHLY, CDR2 FYNNEI. The length of the CDR3 is 15 residues. CDR3 sequence (DNA): TGTGCCAGCAGTGAACGACAGCCAGACTCCTACGAGCAGTACTTC. Its protein product is CASSERQPDSYEQYF.

The V gene is TRBV7-6, the J gene TRBJ2-7, with 13 bases that match TRBD2. V gave up 5 bases and J gave up 0 bases; unmatched junction bases: 4. The CDR3 is made up of 16 amino acids. From germline, CDR1 is SGHVS and CDR2 FNYEAQ. The CDR3 here is CASSIGTSGDSYEQYF. The CDR3 nucleotides are TGTGCCAGCAGCATCGGGACTAGCGGGGACTCCTACGAGCAGTACTTC.

V and J are TRBV5-1 and TRBJ2-1, with 10 bases that match TRBD2. The CDR3 is made up of 16 amino acids. The trim removed 4 bases at V and 9 bases at J, leaving 13 bases unmatched. CDR1 and CDR2 from the germline V gene are SGHRS and YFSETQ. The CDR3 DNA reads TGCGCCAGCAGCCCAGTATCTAGCGGGAGCGCGGGTGAGCAGTTCTTC. This gives the protein CASSPVSSGSAGEQFF. Using reference TRBV5-1 and TRBJ2-1 for the parts outside the CDR3, the full variable domain is KAGVTQTPRYLIKTRGQQVTLSCSPISGHRSVSWYQQTPGQGLQFLFEYFSETQRNKGNFPGRFSGRQFSNSRSEMNVSTLELGDSALYLCASSPVSSGSAGEQFFGPGTRLTVL.

V and J are TRBV27 and TRBJ2-5; 10 bases line up with TRBD2. V lost 6 bases, J lost 3 bases, and 4 bases stayed unmatched. This CDR3 has 14 residues. Looked up from germline, CDR1 is MNHEY and CDR2 is SMNVEV (reference sequence). CDR3 sequence (DNA): TGTGCCAGCAGCCGACTAGCGGGTAAAGAGACCCAGTACTTC. Protein: CASSRLAGKETQYF.

This chain connects TRBV19 to TRBJ2-5; 8 bases line up with TRBD1. The J call is in doubt because the DNA end fits TRBJ2-7 better. The CDR3 totals 14 residues. Germline V gene data show CDR1 as LNHDA and CDR2 as SQIVND (reference sequence). This CDR3 reads CASGRTGSSYEQYF. In DNA, the CDR3 is TGTGCCAGTGGCAGGACAGGGTCTTCCTACGAGCAGTACTTC.

The chain carries TRBV30 and TRBJ2-2; TRBD2 aligns across 7 bases. V trimming: 3 bases; J trimming: 5 bases; junction bases outside the gene matches: 6. There are 14 residues in the CDR3. Germline CDR1 reads GTSNPN; CDR2 reads SVGIG (reference sequence). The CDR3 sequence: CAWREVGGTGELFF. Here the CDR3 DNA reads TGTGCCTGGAGGGAGGTGGGGGGGACCGGGGAGCTGTTTTTT.

V usage is TRBV5-4 and J usage is TRBJ2-4, with D perhaps matching TRBD2 (5 bases). The CDR3 covers 14 residues. V was trimmed by 10 bases and J by 9 bases, leaving 23 bases between them. CDR1 SGHNT and CDR2 YYREEE come from the germline V gene (reference sequence). The CDR3 sequence is CASSLGPGMGIQYF. The CDR3 DNA reads TGTGCCTCCAGCTTGGGTCCGGGGATGGGCATTCAGTACTTC.

The rearrangement joins TRBV9 to TRBJ2-7, with 12 bases lining up with TRBD2. Looked up from germline, CDR1 is SGDLS and CDR2 is YYNGEE. The ends lost 4 bases at V and 7 bases at J; junction bases unmatched: 6. CDR3 length: 14 residues. The CDR3 sequence: CASSSGLAGREQYF. CDR3 nucleotides: TGTGCCAGCAGCTCGGGACTAGCGGGCCGGGAGCAGTACTTC.

The V and J genes are TRBV14 and TRBJ2-5, with D possibly being TRBD1 (6 bases). Germline CDR1 SGHDN, CDR2 FVKESK. CDR3 size: 14 residues. Trimming removed 5 bases from V and 5 bases from J, with 15 bases in between. In DNA form, the CDR3 reads TGTGCCAGCAGCTCGTCGACAGGTGCGGAGACCCAGTACTTC. It yields the protein CASSSSTGAETQYF.

CDR3 bases: TGTGCCAGCAGTTTATGGGCGGGCTACGAGCAGTACTTC. Translated: CASSLWAGYEQYF. The chain joins TRBV28 to TRBJ2-7, with D perhaps matching TRBD2 (5 bases). The germline gives CDR1 MDHEN, CDR2 SYDVKM. Trimming pared 0 bases from V and 3 bases from J, leaving 6 bases between. CDR3 length: 13 residues.